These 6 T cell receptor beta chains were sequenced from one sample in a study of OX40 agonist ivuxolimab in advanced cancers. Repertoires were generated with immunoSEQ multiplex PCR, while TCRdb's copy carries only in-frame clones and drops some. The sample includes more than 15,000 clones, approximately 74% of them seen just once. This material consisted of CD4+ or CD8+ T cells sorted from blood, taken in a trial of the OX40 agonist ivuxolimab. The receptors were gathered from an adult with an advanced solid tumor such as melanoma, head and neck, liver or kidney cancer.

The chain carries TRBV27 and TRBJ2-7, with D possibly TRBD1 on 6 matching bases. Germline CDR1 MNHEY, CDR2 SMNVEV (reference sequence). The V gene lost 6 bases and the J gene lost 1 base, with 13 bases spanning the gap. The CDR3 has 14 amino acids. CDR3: CASSPGTLSYEQYF. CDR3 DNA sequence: TGTGCCAGCAGCCCAGGGACACTTTCCTACGAGCAGTACTTC.

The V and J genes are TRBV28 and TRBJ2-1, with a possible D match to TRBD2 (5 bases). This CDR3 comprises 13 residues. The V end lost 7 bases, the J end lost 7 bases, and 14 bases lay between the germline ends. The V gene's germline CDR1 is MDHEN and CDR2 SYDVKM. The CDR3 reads CASNRGLTNEQFF. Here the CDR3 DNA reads TGTGCCAGCAACAGAGGACTGACAAATGAGCAGTTCTTC.

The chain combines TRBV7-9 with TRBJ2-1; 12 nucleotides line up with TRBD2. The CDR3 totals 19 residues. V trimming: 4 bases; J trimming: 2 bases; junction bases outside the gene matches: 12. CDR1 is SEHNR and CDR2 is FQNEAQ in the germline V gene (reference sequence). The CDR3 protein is CASSSLTSGRRLTYNEQFF. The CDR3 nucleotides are TGTGCCAGCAGCTCCCTGACTAGCGGGAGAAGGCTCACCTACAATGAGCAGTTCTTC.

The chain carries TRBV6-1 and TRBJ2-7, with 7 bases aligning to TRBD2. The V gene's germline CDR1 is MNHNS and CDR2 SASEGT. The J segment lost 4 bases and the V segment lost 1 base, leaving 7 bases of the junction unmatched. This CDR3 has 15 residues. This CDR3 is CASSEGWTRRYEQYF. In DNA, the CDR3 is TGTGCCAGCAGTGAAGGGTGGACTAGGAGGTACGAGCAGTACTTC.

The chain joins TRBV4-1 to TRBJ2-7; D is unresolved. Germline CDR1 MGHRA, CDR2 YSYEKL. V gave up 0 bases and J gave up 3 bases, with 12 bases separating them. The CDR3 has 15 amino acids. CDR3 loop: CASSQDSSRYYEQYF. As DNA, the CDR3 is TGCGCCAGCAGCCAAGATTCCTCCAGATACTACGAGCAGTACTTC.

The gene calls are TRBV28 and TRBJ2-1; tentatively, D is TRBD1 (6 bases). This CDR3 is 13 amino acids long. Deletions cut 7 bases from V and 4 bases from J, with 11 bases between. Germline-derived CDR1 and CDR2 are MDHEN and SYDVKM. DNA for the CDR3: TGTGCCAGCACCAACAGGGCGTACAATGAGCAGTTCTTC. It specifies CASTNRAYNEQFF.